This T cell receptor beta chain was recorded in a study of T cells after posttransplantation cyclophosphamide (TCRdb year 2016). Notes on the research overall: Using TRB sequencing, the study followed how the T cell repertoire rebuilt after myeloablative bone marrow transplantation with posttransplantation cyclophosphamide given as GVHD prophylaxis. In 3 patients, up to about 3 additional blood samples taken between 2 and 5.2 years after transplant also underwent TRB sequencing, as did pretransplant blood from 4 patients. Antigen receptor sequencing covered samples from 35 PTCy-treated patients and some 15 of their related bone marrow donors. Blood from every one of the roughly 33 PTCy patients who had 1-year posttransplant specimens underwent TRB sequencing. Because TRA and TRB clonality were tightly correlated in fewer than ten samples, subsequent TCR analyses were focused on TRB only. Public TRB sequences were searched against a database of over 3,600 sequences associated with responses to pathogens, tumor antigens, self-antigens and alloantigens. The full study reports these points: Across approximately 45 patients, TRB clonality was highly associated with recipient CMV seropositivity and CMV reactivation, and PTCy diversity was similar to diversity in CNI/methotrexate controls. The TRB repertoires of T cells infiltrating skin or GI tract showed only limited overlap with the TRB repertoires of T cells in blood. Donor-recipient similarity was low at 1-2 months but increased during the first year, and donor CD8+ memory clones often dominated later blood repertoires.

Genomic DNA was used for TRB sequencing, which was performed with the immunoSEQ assay at survey resolution or with the hsTCRB kit. As for how the authors treated the data: The immunoSEQ software was used for initial read processing, and the LymphoSeq R package was used for repertoire analyses. Clonality was computed as 1 minus normalized Shannon entropy; Gini coefficient was also calculated for each TRB dataset. Phenotypes of unsorted samples were inferred by mapping TRB sequences from sorted subsets of the recipient or donor onto the same recipient's unsorted samples. In TCRdb, the immuneACCESS table is reduced to in-frame sequences with V and J assigned. These tables do not hold every clone; where another copy was compared, an unresolved V gene accounts for under half, and the others remain unexplained. The V and J calls and clone size were taken over from that table, and D and trimming were inferred from the DNA. For this sample the table reports 25,000 to 35,000 clones, with no clone seen just once. About 4.3% of the sample goes to the ten largest clones.

At least ten counts were recorded for this clone. Its antigen is currently not known. No much larger clonotype is one base removed from it; base qualities were not supplied. On the day of marrow donation, related bone marrow donors gave peripheral blood samples. Peripheral blood and bone marrow mononuclear cells were isolated by Ficoll-Hypaque density centrifugation and cryopreserved. The sequencing sample was made of PBMCs. This clonotype originated in a woman in her twenties or thirties in good health and a related stem cell transplant donor.

The CDR3 amino acid sequence is: CASSQTGLYGYTF. At the DNA level, the sequence is TGTGCCAGCAGTCAGACAGGGCTCTATGGCTACACCTTC. The chain couples TRBV2 to TRBJ1-2; 7 bases in between match TRBD1. V and J are trimmed by 5 bases and 4 bases, and the gene matches miss 4 bases of the junction. There are 13 amino acids in the CDR3, from cysteine to phenylalanine inclusive. Only the CDR3 DNA stays, 39 bases, in frame from base 1. Sequences SNHLY (CDR1) and FYNNEI (CDR2) are obtained from the germline V gene.